The clone carrying this T cell receptor beta chain has only one observation. This sample was taken from a study of blood T cell repertoires in COVID-19. Study overall: The United States, Italy and Spain provided the acute and convalescent COVID-19 samples. T cells, B-cell-depleted T cells, or PBMCs supplied cDNA or gDNA.

J lost 8 bases, V lost 6 bases, and 10 bases had no gene match. Germline CDR1 reads MNHEY; CDR2 reads SVGAGI. The CDR3 length is 14 residues. Seattle's enrolled individuals joined amid active infection and were then monitored longitudinally. How the authors handled the data: From reference gene primer amplification, estimates of nucleated cell counts were derived. TCRdb's table, derived via immunoSEQ multiplex PCR, lists solely in-frame clones and lacks some. The V and J calls and clone size are taken from that table; D and trimming were inferred from the DNA. The sample holds 250,000 to 400,000 clones, 90% seen once.

The chain combines TRBV6-5 with TRBJ1-5; 7 bases map to TRBD1. This TCR was sampled from a woman between 25 and 40 years old with COVID-19, enrolled during active disease. Sequencing was done on a sample of peripheral blood. The CDR3: CASSRDRVWEPQHF. CDR3 DNA: TGTGCCAGCAGCCGCGACAGGGTGTGGGAGCCCCAGCATTTT.